This TCR beta chain was captured in a study of blood T cell repertoires in COVID-19. In the study overall: Collection of acute and convalescent COVID-19 samples took place in the United States, Italy and Spain. PBMCs, B-cell-depleted T cells, or T cells provided the cDNA or gDNA that made up the material.

Original analysis: Reference gene primers were amplified, and this amplification served to estimate nucleated cell counts. The table came from immunoSEQ multiplex PCR; TCRdb's copy has only in-frame clones and leaves some out. From that table come the V and J calls and clone size; the DNA was used to work out D and trimming. The data show tens of thousands of clones, around 68% seen once. This CDR3 is built from 15 residues. Deletions cut 2 bases from V and 4 bases from J, with 12 bases between. Germline CDR1 is KGHDR and CDR2 is SFDVKD. The receptor was isolated from an older woman with acute or convalescent COVID-19. Sequencing used peripheral blood. The chain links TRBV24-1 to TRBJ2-3; a possible D gene is TRBD1 (6 bases). The CDR3 sequence: CATSDSTGLADTQYF. DNA for the CDR3: TGTGCCACCAGTGATTCAACAGGGCTGGCAGATACGCAGTATTTT.